Shown below are 16 T cell receptor beta chains from a single sample sequenced in a study of blood T cell repertoires in COVID-19. Clones were read by immunoSEQ multiplex PCR, and TCRdb kept only the in-frame ones, dropping some. The profile covers a few hundred thousand clones, with more than 70% appearing a single time and roughly 12% taken by the ten largest. The sequenced sample was peripheral blood. These receptors all come from a woman between 50 and 59 years old with COVID-19, enrolled during active disease.

The chain employs TRBV24-1 and TRBJ1-1; no reliable D call. Trimming took off 10 bases at V and 0 bases at J, with 11 bases between the two ends. CDR1 and CDR2 from the germline V gene are KGHDR and SFDVKD. The length of the CDR3 is 13 residues. DNA of the CDR3: TGTGCCACTACGGACTCCCTGAACACTGAAGCTTTCTTT. This translates into CATTDSLNTEAFF.

This clone was seen once. This rearrangement joins TRBV15 to TRBJ2-1; a possible D gene is TRBD2 (7 bases). The CDR3 is made up of 16 amino acids. Germline V lookup: CDR1 LNHNV, CDR2 YYDKDF (reference sequence). V gave up 0 bases and J gave up 6 bases, with 15 bases separating them. The CDR3 DNA reads TGTGCCACCAGCAGAGATTCGGGGGGCCTTTCCAATGAGCAGTTCTTC. This translates into CATSRDSGGLSNEQFF.

The chain employs TRBV6-1 and TRBJ1-6; possible D gene TRBD1, 5 bases. This CDR3 is 14 amino acids long. V lost 0 bases to trimming and J lost 13 bases, with 13 bases between them. CDR1 and CDR2 (germline): MNHNS, SASEGT. CDR3 in amino acids: CASSEALLGLPLHF. The DNA of the CDR3 is TGTGCCAGCAGTGAAGCGCTTCTGGGGCTTCCCCTCCACTTT.

V usage is TRBV7-2 and J usage is TRBJ1-2, with 7 bases identical to TRBD1. Germline V gene data show CDR1 as SGHTA and CDR2 as FQGNSA. The CDR3 sequence is 14 residues long. Trimming took 4 bases from V and 0 from J; bases not matched to a gene: 2. This chain's CDR3 is CASSWDSANYGYTF. The CDR3 DNA follows: TGTGCCAGCAGCTGGGACAGTGCTAACTATGGCTACACCTTC.

The CDR3 reads CASSYRGLGAFF. CDR3 nucleotides: TGTGCCAGCAGCTACAGGGGTTTGGGGGCTTTCTTT. This chain links TRBV7-2 with TRBJ1-1; 7 bases are shared with TRBD1. J was trimmed by 11 bases and V by 4 bases; bases with no gene match: 7. Germline assignment: CDR1 SGHTA and CDR2 FQGNSA. The CDR3 is made up of 12 amino acids.

Of note for this clone: At one end, the junction sequence differs from germline, possibly due to a read error. The V gene is TRBV13, the J gene TRBJ2-7; TRBD1 or TRBD2 may be the D gene (6 bases each). Per germline, CDR1 PRHDT and CDR2 FYEKMQ (reference sequence). The CDR3 is made up of 14 amino acids. The CDR3 DNA is TGTGCCAGCAGCCTAGGGGGGCCGCGCCTCGAGCAGTACTTC. Protein sequence: CASSLGGPRLEQYF. Looking up the rest from reference TRBV13 and TRBJ2-7 gives the full variable domain: AAGVIQSPRHLIKEKRETATLKCYPIPRHDTVYWYQQGPGQDPQFLISFYEKMQSDKGSIPDRFSAQQFSDYHSELNMSSLELGDSALYFCASSLGGPRLEQYFGPGTRLTVT.

The chain joins TRBV12-5 to TRBJ2-5, with D possibly matching TRBD2 (5 bases). The CDR3 spans 12 residues. Germline lookup yields CDR1 LGHNT and CDR2 FRNRAP. Trimming took 1 base from V and 5 from J, leaving 5 bases between them. The CDR3 is CASGLAGETQYF. The CDR3 nucleotides read TGTGCTAGTGGTTTGGCGGGGGAGACCCAGTACTTC.

This clone has more than one count but fewer than ten. The rearrangement links TRBV2 to TRBJ2-5; TRBD1 agrees at 10 bases. CDR3 length equals 12 residues. J was trimmed by 9 bases and V by 9 bases; bases with no gene match: 7. CDR1 SNHLY and CDR2 FYNNEI come from the germline V gene. The CDR3 sequence: CARGQGSKAQYF. CDR3 nucleotide sequence: TGTGCCAGGGGACAGGGGAGTAAGGCCCAGTACTTC.

This rearrangement joins TRBV10-2 to TRBJ1-5, with D uncertain. The CDR3 has 14 amino acids. Trimming took 2 bases from V and 5 from J, leaving 10 bases between them. Germline V gene lookup returns CDR1 WSHSY and CDR2 SAAADI. The CDR3 DNA sequence: TGCGCCAGCAGTGAGACCTCAAGAGATCAGCCCCAGCATTTT. Translation: CASSETSRDQPQHF.

As concerns this clone: Other nucleotide sequences in the sample specify the same CDR3. The rearrangement uses TRBV4-1 and TRBJ1-1, with D hard to call. Germline assignment: CDR1 MGHRA and CDR2 YSYEKL. The V and J ends lost 3 bases and 5 bases respectively, with 13 bases between them. CDR3 length: 14 residues. CDR3 sequence: CASSQPDRGTEAFF. The CDR3 DNA follows: TGCGCCAGCAGCCAGCCTGACCGGGGAACTGAAGCTTTCTTT.

The chain combines TRBV5-1 with TRBJ1-2; 7 bases align to TRBD1. V was clipped by 0 bases and J by 7 bases; unmatched bases: 3. This CDR3 region has 13 residues. Germline V gene lookup returns CDR1 SGHRS and CDR2 YFSETQ. DNA for the CDR3: TGCGCCAGCAGCTTGGAGGGACAGTCTGGCTACACCTTC. This translates into CASSLEGQSGYTF.

This clone was counted a single time. This chain connects TRBV30 to TRBJ2-1, with unresolved D. The CDR3 has 13 amino acids. Germline CDR1 is GTSNPN and CDR2 is SVGIG (reference sequence). Between the trimmed V and J ends, which lost 4 bases and 7 bases, there was a span of 14 bases. CDR3 loop: CAWKKEHYNEQFF. CDR3 nucleotide sequence: TGTGCCTGGAAAAAGGAACACTATAATGAGCAGTTCTTC.

V gene TRBV5-4 combines with J gene TRBJ2-7, with TRBD2 identical over 7 bases. J lost 0 bases, V lost 9 bases, and 6 bases had no gene match. The germline CDR1 and CDR2 sequences are SGHNT and YYREEE (reference sequence). This CDR3 comprises 13 residues. The CDR3 loop reads CATGRESSYEQYF. CDR3 sequence (DNA): TGTGCCACAGGGCGGGAGAGCTCCTACGAGCAGTACTTC. Looking up the rest from reference TRBV5-4 and TRBJ2-7 gives the full variable domain: ETGVTQSPTHLIKTRGQQVTLRCSSQSGHNTVSWYQQALGQGPQFIFQYYREEENGRGNFPPRFSGLQFPNYSSELNVNALELDDSALYLCATGRESSYEQYFGPGTRLTVT.

This clone was picked up a small number of times. The rearrangement links TRBV5-3 to TRBJ1-5; D is uncertain. TRBV5-3 is given ORF status, its function remaining uncertain. Deletions cut 0 bases from V and 4 bases from J, with 17 bases between. The CDR3 sequence is 17 residues long. The CDR3 DNA is TGTGCCAGAAGCTTGGGTCTTGGGGAGGCGACTAATCAGCCCCAGCATTTT. Encoded protein: CARSLGLGEATNQPQHF.

The chain combines TRBV30 with TRBJ2-3; TRBD1 matches at 7 bases. Germline values: CDR1 GTSNPN, CDR2 SVGIG (reference sequence). This CDR3 region has 13 residues. V lost 3 bases, J lost 5 bases, and 5 bases stayed unmatched. CDR3 DNA: TGTGCCTGGAGACAAACAGGGGAAGATACGCAGTATTTT. Amino acid sequence: CAWRQTGEDTQYF.

This chain links TRBV27 with TRBJ2-1, with 15 bases aligning to TRBD2. This CDR3 is 18 amino acids long. Germline assignment: CDR1 MNHEY and CDR2 SMNVEV (reference sequence). V dropped 3 bases and J dropped 7; count of bases not matched to a gene: 10. CDR3 sequence reads: CASSFKRTSGGAWNEQFF. The CDR3 nucleotides are TGTGCCAGCAGTTTTAAGAGGACTAGCGGGGGGGCCTGGAATGAGCAGTTCTTC.